Below are 32 T cell receptor beta chains sequenced from a single sample in a study of vaccination effects on CD4 cells after COVID-19. No antigens are known for them. Pools of viral peptides were used by the ViraFEST assay to expand antigen-specific CD4+ T cells ahead of sequencing. Culture lasted 10 days before CD4+ T cell isolation. Either the mRNA-1273 or the BNT162b2 vaccine was given to participants as two doses. Clones were sequenced by immunoSEQ multiplex PCR, and TCRdb holds only the in-frame ones, with some missing. The sample yields 70,000 to 85,000 clones, about 86% seen once. The material was CD4+ T cells from PBMCs cultured with HCoV-229E spike peptides, obtained after COVID-19 vaccination. The origin of the receptors is a human donor who received a COVID-19 vaccine.

The chain carries TRBV27 and TRBJ2-7, with D possibly being TRBD2 (5 bases). The CDR3 spans 13 residues. The germline gives CDR1 MNHEY, CDR2 SMNVEV (reference sequence). Deletions cut 5 bases from V and 7 bases from J, with 15 bases between. In DNA, the CDR3 is TGTGCCAGCAGTCCCCGGGGTTTGAGGGAGCAGTACGTC. It yields the protein CASSPRGLREQYV.

J is TRBJ1-2 and V is TRBV18, with TRBD1 matching 7 bases. Germline-derived CDR1 and CDR2 are KGHSH and LQKENI. The junction had 9 bases not matched to a gene; V was cut back by 3 bases and J by 2 bases. The CDR3 contains 16 residues. The CDR3, as DNA: TGTGCCAGCTCACCCTCCGGGGACAGCCTCAACTATGGCTACACCTTC. This codes for CASSPSGDSLNYGYTF.

The CDR3 coding sequence is TGCACAGTAGCGGGGGGGCAAGAGACCCAGTACTTC. This gives the protein CTVAGGQETQYF. This chain links TRBV29-1 with TRBJ2-5; 11 positions agree with TRBD2. CDR3 length: 12 amino acids. Germline CDR1 is SQVTM and CDR2 is ANQGSEA. Looking up the rest from reference TRBV29-1 and TRBJ2-5 gives the full variable domain: SAVISQKPSRDICQRGTSLTIQCQVDSQVTMMFWYRQQPGQSLTLIATANQGSEATYESGFVIDKFPISRPNLTFSTLTVSNMSPEDSSIYLCTVAGGQETQYFGPGTRLLVL.

The chain is built from TRBV5-1 and TRBJ1-2; D is undetermined. V lost 9 bases and J 3 bases, leaving 9 bases between the germline ends. This CDR3 spans 11 amino acids. From germline, CDR1 is SGHRS and CDR2 YFSETQ. The CDR3 sequence: CATGVDYGYTF. CDR3 coding DNA: TGCGCCACTGGGGTGGACTATGGCTACACCTTC.

The chain has TRBV7-8 and TRBJ1-1; D may be TRBD1 (5 bases). V lost 2 bases, J lost 4 bases, and 17 bases lay in between. CDR3 length: 16 amino acids. Germline loops: CDR1 SGHVS, CDR2 FQNEAQ. The CDR3: CASSLRGGLQGTEAFF. The CDR3 nucleotides are TGTGCCAGCAGCTTACGGGGCGGCCTCCAGGGCACTGAAGCTTTCTTT.

There are a few counts of this clone. The gene calls are TRBV2 and TRBJ2-2, with D perhaps TRBD2 (5 bases). The length of the CDR3 is 15 residues. V lost 10 bases and J lost 0, with 15 bases in between. The germline CDR1 and CDR2 sequences are SNHLY and FYNNEI. CDR3 protein: CATTTPGTNTGELFF. The CDR3 coding sequence is TGTGCCACCACAACTCCGGGAACGAACACCGGGGAGCTGTTTTTT. The full variable domain, rest sourced from reference TRBV2 and TRBJ2-2, is EPEVTQTPSHQVTQMGQEVILRCVPISNHLYFYWYRQILGQKVEFLVSFYNNEISEKSEIFDDQFSVERPDGSNFTLKIRSTKLEDSAMYFCATTTPGTNTGELFFGEGSRLTVL.

This chain links TRBV24-1 with TRBJ2-3, with D uncertain. The V and J ends lost 3 bases and 4 bases respectively, with 13 bases between them. From germline, CDR1 is KGHDR and CDR2 SFDVKD. This CDR3 is built from 15 residues. The CDR3 sequence is CATSDPDPEADTQYF. CDR3 in DNA: TGTGCCACCAGTGATCCTGACCCAGAAGCAGATACGCAGTATTTT.

This chain joins TRBV4-1 and TRBJ2-3; a possible D gene is TRBD1 (6 bases). With 1 base removed from V and 2 bases from J, the gap between germline ends came to 13 bases. From germline, CDR1 is MGHRA and CDR2 YSYEKL. The CDR3 runs 16 residues. For the CDR3, the DNA is TGCGCCAGCAGCCAAGCTGGGACAAGTAACACAGATACGCAGTATTTT. It specifies CASSQAGTSNTDTQYF.

The V call is TRBV6-2 or TRBV6-3, the J call TRBJ2-1; 7 bases are shared with TRBD1. Germline V CDR1 and CDR2: MNHEY, SVGEGT. Germline trimming cut 2 bases from V and 5 bases from J; bases unmatched to any gene: 3. The CDR3 consists of 14 residues. The CDR3 region has the DNA TGTGCCAGCAGTTACCTACAGGGGAACAATGAGCAGTTCTTC. It codes for CASSYLQGNNEQFF.

J is TRBJ2-7 and V is TRBV7-9; D perhaps matches TRBD1 (5 bases). V shed 5 bases and J shed 1 base, with 15 bases lying between them. The CDR3 contains 15 residues. The germline V gene has CDR1 SEHNR and CDR2 FQNEAQ (reference sequence). The CDR3 nucleotides are TGTGCCAGCAGCCCCCCGACAGACGTTTCCTACGAGCAGTACGTC. It yields the protein CASSPPTDVSYEQYV.

The J gene is TRBJ1-1, the V gene TRBV29-1; 7 bases map to TRBD1. The CDR3 covers 13 residues. CDR1 is SQVTM, CDR2 ANQGSEA, per germline. Trimming at V came to 6 bases and at J to 4 bases, leaving 8 bases not matched to a gene. The CDR3 spells CSVEQGQVTEAFF. The CDR3 nucleotides read TGCAGCGTGGAACAGGGGCAGGTCACTGAAGCTTTCTTT.

This rearrangement joins TRBV28 to TRBJ2-7, with D perhaps TRBD1 or TRBD2 (5 bases each). V shed 5 bases and J shed 9 bases, with 17 bases lying between them. Germline V gene lookup returns CDR1 MDHEN and CDR2 SYDVKM. The CDR3 is made up of 13 amino acids. CDR3 protein: CASSPPGPNPQYV. CDR3 bases: TGTGCCAGCAGTCCGCCGGGGCCTAACCCGCAGTACGTC.

V usage is TRBV27 and J usage is TRBJ2-2; 14 bases line up with TRBD2. CDR1 MNHEY and CDR2 SMNVEV come from the germline V gene (reference sequence). The J segment lost 0 bases and the V segment lost 8 bases, leaving 8 bases of the junction unmatched. This CDR3 spans 18 amino acids. The CDR3 region has the DNA TGTGCCAGCGGCGTCCCGGGACTAGCGGGGGCGAACACCGGGGAGCTGTTTTTT. Translated, it gives CASGVPGLAGANTGELFF.

The count of this clone is one. The V and J genes are TRBV6-5 and TRBJ1-6, with a weak D call TRBD1 (6 bases). This CDR3 spans 15 amino acids. From germline, CDR1 is MNHEY and CDR2 SVGAGI. Trimming took off 5 bases at V and 9 bases at J, with 17 bases between the two ends. This CDR3 is CASSPLDRNPSPLHF. CDR3 nucleotides: TGTGCCAGCAGTCCGTTGGACAGAAATCCTTCACCCCTCCACTTT.

The gene calls are TRBV5-3 and TRBJ1-1; TRBD1 is a possible D gene (5 bases). TRBV5-3 is recorded as an ORF, its role being uncertain. The CDR3 runs to 13 residues. Between the trimmed V and J ends, which lost 2 bases and 3 bases, there was a span of 8 bases. The CDR3 DNA follows: TGTGCCAGAAGCTTTGGGGGGGACACTGAAGCTTTCTTT. Amino acid sequence: CARSFGGDTEAFF.

The chain joins TRBV28 to TRBJ2-7; TRBD1 is a possible D gene (7 bases). The CDR3 covers 15 residues. The ends were cut back, 6 bases at V and 2 bases at J, with 17 bases in the middle. Germline V lookup: CDR1 MDHEN, CDR2 SYDVKM. The CDR3 sequence is CASSPRGRGAYEQYV. CDR3 DNA: TGTGCCAGCAGCCCCCGGGGCAGGGGGGCCTACGAGCAGTACGTC.

The rearrangement joins TRBV10-3 to TRBJ2-5; 10 bases agree with TRBD2. CDR3 length equals 14 residues. V trimming: 0 bases; J trimming: 5 bases; junction bases outside the gene matches: 0. Germline V CDR1 and CDR2: ENHRY, SYGVKD. CDR3 protein: CAISESAGGETQYF. Here the CDR3 DNA reads TGTGCCATCAGTGAGTCAGCGGGGGGGGAGACCCAGTACTTC.

The chain links TRBV5-8 to TRBJ1-4; D unclear. Trimming cost V 4 bases and J 5 bases, with 3 bases left between them. The germline V gene has CDR1 SGHTS and CDR2 YDEGEE. This CDR3 is built from 11 residues. CDR3 nucleotides: TGTGCCAGCAGCCCGAATGAAAAACTGTTTTTT. The encoded protein is CASSPNEKLFF.

This clone was seen a few times. This chain joins TRBV19 and TRBJ1-6, with TRBD1 matching over 7 bases. The CDR3 loop spans 12 amino acids. CDR1 and CDR2 (germline): LNHDA, SQIVND (reference sequence). J gave up 13 bases and V 4 bases, and 4 bases lay outside the gene matches. CDR3 coding DNA: TGTGCCAGTAGTACCGAGACAGGGCCCCTCCACTTT. Translation gives CASSTETGPLHF.

The chain combines TRBV3-1 (or the pseudogene TRBV3-2) with TRBJ2-3, with D maybe TRBD2 (6 bases). The ends were cut back, 0 bases at V and 3 bases at J, with 13 bases in the middle. CDR1 LGHDT and CDR2 YNNKEL come from the germline V gene (reference sequence). The CDR3 covers 16 residues. CDR3: CASSQDRGWPTDTQYF. CDR3 DNA sequence: TGTGCCAGCAGCCAAGATCGGGGGTGGCCGACAGATACGCAGTATTTT.

The V and J genes are TRBV7-2 and TRBJ1-3; D is unclear. This CDR3 region has 15 residues. Trimming shortened V by 5 bases and J by 5 bases, and 16 bases separated the two germline ends. The V gene's germline CDR1 is SGHTA and CDR2 FQGNSA. This CDR3 is CASSPPTGIRNTIYF. CDR3 sequence (DNA): TGTGCCAGCAGCCCTCCAACGGGTATCCGAAACACCATATATTTT.

This clone occurred a few times. V usage is TRBV12-5 and J usage is TRBJ2-1; no clear D. The CDR3 length is 13 residues. V shed 5 bases and J shed 4 bases, with 9 bases lying between them. Germline V gives CDR1 LGHNT, CDR2 FRNRAP. The chain's CDR3 is CASGDPVYNEQFF. For the CDR3, the DNA is TGTGCTAGTGGTGATCCGGTATACAATGAGCAGTTCTTC.

The chain has TRBV5-1 and TRBJ2-3; TRBD2 might be the D (5 bases). This CDR3 comprises 15 residues. Germline CDR1 reads SGHRS; CDR2 reads YFSETQ. The V end was cut by 5 bases, the J end by 4 bases, with 17 bases between. This CDR3 is CASRPIGIGADTQYF. The CDR3 DNA sequence: TGCGCCAGCAGGCCCATCGGGATTGGGGCAGATACGCAGTATTTT. The full variable domain, with the rest looked up from reference TRBV5-1 and TRBJ2-3, is KAGVTQTPRYLIKTRGQQVTLSCSPISGHRSVSWYQQTPGQGLQFLFEYFSETQRNKGNFPGRFSGRQFSNSRSEMNVSTLELGDSALYLCASRPIGIGADTQYFGPGTRLTVL.

The V call is TRBV3-1 (or the pseudogene TRBV3-2), the J call TRBJ1-2; possibly TRBD1 for D (5 bases). Germline V gene sequence: CDR1 LGHDT, CDR2 YNNKEL (reference sequence). This CDR3 is built from 15 residues. The V end lost 2 bases, the J end lost 4 bases, and 14 bases lay between the germline ends. CDR3 in DNA: TGTGCCAGCAGCCAAACACCCCAGGGACTCTATGGCTACACCTTC. Translated, it gives CASSQTPQGLYGYTF.

This chain links TRBV29-1 with TRBJ1-1; D is perhaps TRBD1 (5 bases). CDR3 length equals 13 residues. Germline V gene sequence: CDR1 SQVTM, CDR2 ANQGSEA. V gave up 7 bases and J gave up 2 bases, with 14 bases separating them. CDR3: CSAGDRSNTEAFF. The CDR3 region has the DNA TGCAGCGCCGGTGACAGAAGTAACACTGAAGCTTTCTTT.

The chain recombines TRBV5-1 with TRBJ1-1, with D uncertain. The CDR3 is 13 amino acids. The V end lost 0 bases, the J end lost 6 bases, and 9 bases lay between the germline ends. Germline CDR1 is SGHRS and CDR2 is YFSETQ. For the CDR3, the DNA is TGCGCCAGCAGCTTGGCGGGGAGGGCTGAAGCTTTCTTT. Translation: CASSLAGRAEAFF.

The chain couples TRBV19 to TRBJ2-3, with 16 positions matching TRBD2. Germline assignment: CDR1 LNHDA and CDR2 SQIVND (reference sequence). The CDR3 consists of 16 residues. The J segment lost 4 bases and the V segment lost 4 bases, leaving 2 bases of the junction unmatched. The CDR3 is CASSKGLAGGSDTQYF. In DNA form, the CDR3 reads TGTGCCAGTAGTAAGGGACTAGCGGGGGGGTCAGATACGCAGTATTTT. Together with reference TRBV19 and TRBJ2-3, the CDR3 gives the full variable domain: DGGITQSPKYLFRKEGQNVTLSCEQNLNHDAMYWYRQDPGQGLRLIYYSQIVNDFQKGDIAEGYSVSREKKESFPLTVTSAQKNPTAFYLCASSKGLAGGSDTQYFGPGTRLTVL.

This sequence joins TRBV6-1 and TRBJ2-1, with 11 bases that match TRBD2. There are 15 residues in the CDR3. V shed 2 bases, J shed 5 bases, and the junction held 2 bases outside the gene matches. CDR1 is MNHNS, CDR2 SASEGT, per germline. This CDR3 is CASSELAGGHNEQFF. As DNA, the CDR3 is TGTGCCAGCAGTGAACTAGCGGGGGGTCACAATGAGCAGTTCTTC.

This clone was detected a few times. V usage is TRBV7-2 and J usage is TRBJ2-7; D gene uncertain. Trimming shortened V by 1 base and J by 6 bases, and 13 bases separated the two germline ends. Germline lookup yields CDR1 SGHTA and CDR2 FQGNSA. The CDR3 runs to 14 residues. CDR3 residues: CASSLVPGLGEQYV. The CDR3 DNA sequence: TGTGCCAGCAGCTTAGTTCCAGGTCTAGGCGAGCAGTACGTC.

The V gene is TRBV7-2, the J gene TRBJ2-4, with TRBD1 matching 10 bases. Germline V gives CDR1 SGHTA, CDR2 FQGNSA. This CDR3 is built from 16 residues. The V and J ends lost 5 bases and 2 bases, in that order; junction bases with no gene match: 6. The CDR3 loop is CASSPDRGLTKNIQYF. The CDR3, as DNA: TGTGCCAGCAGCCCCGACAGGGGGCTGACCAAAAACATTCAGTACTTC.

The genes are TRBV5-1 and TRBJ2-5, with TRBD1 matching 12 bases. CDR1 and CDR2 (germline): SGHRS, YFSETQ. The V segment lost 4 bases and the J segment 5 bases; nucleotides outside the gene matches: 9. The CDR3 runs to 16 residues. The CDR3 region is CASSAGTGGARETQYF. The CDR3 DNA reads as TGCGCCAGCAGCGCCGGGACAGGGGGCGCCCGGGAGACCCAGTACTTC.

The chain has TRBV30 and TRBJ2-1; D ambiguous. V shed 3 bases and J shed 10 bases, with 16 bases lying between them. Germline values: CDR1 GTSNPN, CDR2 SVGIG (reference sequence). The CDR3 covers 13 residues. DNA for the CDR3: TGTGCCTGGAGCAACTCACAAGCCGACGAGCAGTTCTTC. Encoded protein: CAWSNSQADEQFF.